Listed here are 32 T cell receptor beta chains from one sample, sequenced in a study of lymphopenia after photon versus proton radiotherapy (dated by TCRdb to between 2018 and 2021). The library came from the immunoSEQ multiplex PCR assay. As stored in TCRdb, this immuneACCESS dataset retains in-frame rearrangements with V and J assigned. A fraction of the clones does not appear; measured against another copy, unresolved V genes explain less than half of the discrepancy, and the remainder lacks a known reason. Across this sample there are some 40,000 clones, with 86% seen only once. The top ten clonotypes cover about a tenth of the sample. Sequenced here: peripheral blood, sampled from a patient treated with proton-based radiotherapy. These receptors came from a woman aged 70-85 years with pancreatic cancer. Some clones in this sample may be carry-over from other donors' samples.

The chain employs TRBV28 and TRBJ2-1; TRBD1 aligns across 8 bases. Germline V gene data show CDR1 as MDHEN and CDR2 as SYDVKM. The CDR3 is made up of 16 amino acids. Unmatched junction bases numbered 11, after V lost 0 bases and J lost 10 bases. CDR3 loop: CASSLWGGQDDLEQFF. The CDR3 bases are TGTGCCAGCAGTTTATGGGGGGGACAGGACGATTTGGAGCAGTTCTTC.

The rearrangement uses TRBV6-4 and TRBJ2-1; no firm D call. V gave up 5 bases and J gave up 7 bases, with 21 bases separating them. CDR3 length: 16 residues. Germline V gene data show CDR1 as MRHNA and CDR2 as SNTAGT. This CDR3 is CASSPDAYSYGNEQFF. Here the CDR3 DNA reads TGTGCCAGCAGTCCCGACGCTTACTCCTACGGGAATGAGCAGTTCTTC.

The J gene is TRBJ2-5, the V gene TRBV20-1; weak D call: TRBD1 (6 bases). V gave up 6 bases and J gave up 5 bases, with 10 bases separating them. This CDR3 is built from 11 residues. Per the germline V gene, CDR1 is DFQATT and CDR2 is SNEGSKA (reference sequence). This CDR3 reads CSAGQGETQYF. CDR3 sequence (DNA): TGCAGTGCCGGGCAGGGGGAGACCCAGTACTTC.

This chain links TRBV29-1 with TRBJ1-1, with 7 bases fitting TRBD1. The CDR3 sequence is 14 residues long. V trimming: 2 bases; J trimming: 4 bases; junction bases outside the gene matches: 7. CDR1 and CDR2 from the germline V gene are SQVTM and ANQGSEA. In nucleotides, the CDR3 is TGCAGCGTTGAACCTCAGGGGGAAGCCACTGAAGCTTTCTTT. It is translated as CSVEPQGEATEAFF.

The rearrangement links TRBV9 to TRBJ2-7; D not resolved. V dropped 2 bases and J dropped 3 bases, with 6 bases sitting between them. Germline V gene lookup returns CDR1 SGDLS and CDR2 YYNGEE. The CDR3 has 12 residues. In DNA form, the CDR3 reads TGTGCCAGCAGCGTCGACGGCTACGAGCAGTACTTC. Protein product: CASSVDGYEQYF.

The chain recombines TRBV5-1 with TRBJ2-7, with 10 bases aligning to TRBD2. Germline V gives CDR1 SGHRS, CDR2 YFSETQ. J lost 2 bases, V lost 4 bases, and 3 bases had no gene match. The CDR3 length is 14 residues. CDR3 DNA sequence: TGCGCCAGCAGCACCCTAGCGGGGGCCTACGAGCAGTACTTC. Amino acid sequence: CASSTLAGAYEQYF.

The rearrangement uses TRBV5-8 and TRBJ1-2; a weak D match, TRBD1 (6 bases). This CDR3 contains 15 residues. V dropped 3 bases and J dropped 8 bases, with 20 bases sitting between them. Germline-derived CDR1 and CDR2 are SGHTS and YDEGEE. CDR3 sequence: CASSSSKDSWRGYTF. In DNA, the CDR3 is TGTGCCAGCAGCTCGAGTAAGGACAGTTGGCGGGGCTACACCTTC.

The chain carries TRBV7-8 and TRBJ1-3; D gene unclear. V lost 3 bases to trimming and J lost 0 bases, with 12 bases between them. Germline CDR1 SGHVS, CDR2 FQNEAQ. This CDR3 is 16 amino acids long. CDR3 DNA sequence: TGTGCCAGCAGCTTCGATTACTTGAGCTCTGGAAACACCATATATTTT. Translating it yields CASSFDYLSSGNTIYF.

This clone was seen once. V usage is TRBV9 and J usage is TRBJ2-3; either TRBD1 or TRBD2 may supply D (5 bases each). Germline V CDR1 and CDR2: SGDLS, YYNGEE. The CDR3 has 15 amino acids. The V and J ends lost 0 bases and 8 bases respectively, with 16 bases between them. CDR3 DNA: TGTGCCAGCAGCGTAGGGGCAGGGACCCAAGCTACGCAGTATTTT. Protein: CASSVGAGTQATQYF. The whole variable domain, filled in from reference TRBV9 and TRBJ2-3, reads DSGVTQTPKHLITATGQRVTLRCSPRSGDLSVYWYQQSLDQGLQFLIQYYNGEERAKGNILERFSAQQFPDLHSELNLSSLELGDSALYFCASSVGAGTQATQYFGPGTRLTVL.

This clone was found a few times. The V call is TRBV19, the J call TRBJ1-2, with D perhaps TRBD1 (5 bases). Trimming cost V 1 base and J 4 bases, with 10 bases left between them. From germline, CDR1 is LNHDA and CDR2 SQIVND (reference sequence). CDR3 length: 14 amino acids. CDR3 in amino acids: CASSIAIDSYGYTF. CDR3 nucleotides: TGTGCCAGTAGTATAGCCATAGACAGCTATGGCTACACCTTC.

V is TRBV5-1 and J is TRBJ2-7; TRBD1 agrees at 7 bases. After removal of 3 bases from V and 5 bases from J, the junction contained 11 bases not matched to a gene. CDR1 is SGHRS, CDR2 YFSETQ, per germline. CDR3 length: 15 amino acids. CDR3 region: CASSSLMGQQNEQYF. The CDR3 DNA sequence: TGCGCCAGCAGCTCACTAATGGGACAGCAAAACGAGCAGTACTTC.

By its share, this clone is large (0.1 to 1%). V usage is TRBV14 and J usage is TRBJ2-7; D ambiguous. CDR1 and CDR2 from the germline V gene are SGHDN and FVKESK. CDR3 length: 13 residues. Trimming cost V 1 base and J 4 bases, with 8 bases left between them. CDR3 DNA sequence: TGTGCCAGCAGCCAAGCAGGACCTTACGAGCAGTACTTC. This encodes CASSQAGPYEQYF.

This CDR3 reads CATTSSWTSGKETQYF. The DNA of the CDR3 is TGTGCCACCACTTCTTCCTGGACTAGCGGGAAAGAGACCCAGTACTTC. The chain recombines TRBV21-1 with TRBJ2-5; TRBD2, the D gene given by the table, was not confirmed from the DNA. TRBV21-1 is recorded as a pseudogene. This CDR3 has 16 amino acids.

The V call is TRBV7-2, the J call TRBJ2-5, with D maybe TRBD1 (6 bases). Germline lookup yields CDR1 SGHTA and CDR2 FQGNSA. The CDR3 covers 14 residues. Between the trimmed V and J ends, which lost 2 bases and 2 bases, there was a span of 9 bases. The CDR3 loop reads CASSLWTEQETQYF. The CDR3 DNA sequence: TGTGCCAGCAGCTTATGGACAGAACAAGAGACCCAGTACTTC. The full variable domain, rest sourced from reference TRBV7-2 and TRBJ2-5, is GAGVSQSPSNKVTEKGKDVELRCDPISGHTALYWYRQSLGQGLEFLIYFQGNSAPDKSGLPSDRFSAERTGGSVSTLTIQRTQQEDSAVYLCASSLWTEQETQYFGPGTRLLVL.

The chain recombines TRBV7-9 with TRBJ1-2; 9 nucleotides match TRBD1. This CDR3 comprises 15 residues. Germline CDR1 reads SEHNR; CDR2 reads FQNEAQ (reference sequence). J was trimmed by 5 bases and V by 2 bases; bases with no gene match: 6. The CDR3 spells CASSLSPGTGYGYTF. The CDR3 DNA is TGTGCCAGCAGCTTATCCCCCGGGACAGGGTATGGCTACACCTTC.

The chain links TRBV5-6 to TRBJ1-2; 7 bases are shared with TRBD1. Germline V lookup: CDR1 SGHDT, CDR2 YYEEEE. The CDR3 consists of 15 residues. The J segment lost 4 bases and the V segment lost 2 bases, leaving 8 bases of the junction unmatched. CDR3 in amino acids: CASSLLTGHGYGYTF. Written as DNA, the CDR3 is TGTGCCAGCAGCTTATTGACAGGGCACGGCTATGGCTACACCTTC.

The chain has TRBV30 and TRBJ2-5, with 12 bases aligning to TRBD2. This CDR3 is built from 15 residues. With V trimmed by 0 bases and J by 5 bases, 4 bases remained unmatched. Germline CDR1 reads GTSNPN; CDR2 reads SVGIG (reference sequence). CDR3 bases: TGTGCCTGGAGTGTAGGACTAGCGGGACCCGAGACCCAGTACTTC. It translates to CAWSVGLAGPETQYF.

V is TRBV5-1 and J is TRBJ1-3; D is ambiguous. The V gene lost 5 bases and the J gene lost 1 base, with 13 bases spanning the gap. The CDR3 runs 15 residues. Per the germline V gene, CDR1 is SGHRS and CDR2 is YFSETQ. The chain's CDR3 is CASRREAPSGNTIYF. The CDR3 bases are TGCGCCAGCAGACGAGAGGCCCCTTCTGGAAACACCATATATTTT.

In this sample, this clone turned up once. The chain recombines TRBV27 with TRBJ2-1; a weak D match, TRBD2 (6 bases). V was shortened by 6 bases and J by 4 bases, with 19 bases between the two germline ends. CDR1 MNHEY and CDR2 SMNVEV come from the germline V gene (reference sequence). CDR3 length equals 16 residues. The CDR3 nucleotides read TGTGCCAGCAGAACCCGGGACTTTACTCTATACAATGAGCAGTTCTTC. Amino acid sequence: CASRTRDFTLYNEQFF.

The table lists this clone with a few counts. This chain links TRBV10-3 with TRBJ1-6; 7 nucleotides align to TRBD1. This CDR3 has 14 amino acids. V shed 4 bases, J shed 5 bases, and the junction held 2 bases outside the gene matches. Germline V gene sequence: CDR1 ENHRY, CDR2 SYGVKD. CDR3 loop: CAISVGQNNSPLHF. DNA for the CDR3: TGTGCCATCAGTGTGGGACAGAATAATTCACCCCTCCACTTT.

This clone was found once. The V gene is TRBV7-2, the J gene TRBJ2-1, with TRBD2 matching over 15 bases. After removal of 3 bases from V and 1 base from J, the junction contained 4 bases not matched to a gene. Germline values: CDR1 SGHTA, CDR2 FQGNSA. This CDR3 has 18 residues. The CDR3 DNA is TGTGCCAGCAGCTTTTCCGGGACTAGCGGGAGGTCCTACAATGAGCAGTTCTTC. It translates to CASSFSGTSGRSYNEQFF. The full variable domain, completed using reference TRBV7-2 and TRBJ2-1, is GAGVSQSPSNKVTEKGKDVELRCDPISGHTALYWYRQSLGQGLEFLIYFQGNSAPDKSGLPSDRFSAERTGGSVSTLTIQRTQQEDSAVYLCASSFSGTSGRSYNEQFFGPGTRLTVL.

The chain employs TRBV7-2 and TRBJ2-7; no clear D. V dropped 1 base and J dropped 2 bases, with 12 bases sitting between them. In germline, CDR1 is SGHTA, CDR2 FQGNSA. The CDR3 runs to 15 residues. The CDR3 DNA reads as TGTGCCAGCAGCTTAGGGGCGTCGGCAGCCTACGAGCAGTACTTC. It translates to CASSLGASAAYEQYF.

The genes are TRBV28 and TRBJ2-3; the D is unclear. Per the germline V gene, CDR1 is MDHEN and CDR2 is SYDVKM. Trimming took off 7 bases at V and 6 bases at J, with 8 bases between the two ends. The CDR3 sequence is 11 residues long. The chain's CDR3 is CASTDVDTQYF. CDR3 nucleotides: TGTGCCAGCACCGATGTGGATACGCAGTATTTT.

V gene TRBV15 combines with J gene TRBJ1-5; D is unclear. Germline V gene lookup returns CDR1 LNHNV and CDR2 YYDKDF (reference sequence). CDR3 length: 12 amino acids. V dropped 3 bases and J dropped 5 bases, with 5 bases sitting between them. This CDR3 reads CATSSSYQPQHF. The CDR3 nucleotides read TGTGCCACCAGCAGCTCATATCAGCCCCAGCATTTT.

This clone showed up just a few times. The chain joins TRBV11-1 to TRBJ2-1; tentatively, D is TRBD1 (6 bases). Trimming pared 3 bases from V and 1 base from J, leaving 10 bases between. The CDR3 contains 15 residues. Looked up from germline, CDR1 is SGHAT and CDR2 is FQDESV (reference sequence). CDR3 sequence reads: CASSFIGQSYNEQFF. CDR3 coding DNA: TGTGCCAGCAGCTTCATAGGACAGTCCTACAATGAGCAGTTCTTC.

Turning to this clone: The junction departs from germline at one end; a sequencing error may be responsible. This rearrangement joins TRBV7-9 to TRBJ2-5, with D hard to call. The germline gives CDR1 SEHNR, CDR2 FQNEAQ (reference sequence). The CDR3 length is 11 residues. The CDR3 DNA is TGTGCCAGCGGCTTAGAAGAGACCCAGTACTTC. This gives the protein CASGLEETQYF.

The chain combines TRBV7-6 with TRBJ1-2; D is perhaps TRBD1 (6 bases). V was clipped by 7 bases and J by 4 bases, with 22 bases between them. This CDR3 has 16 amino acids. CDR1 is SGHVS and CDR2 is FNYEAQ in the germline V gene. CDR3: CASTETPGGLGYGYTF. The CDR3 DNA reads TGTGCCAGCACCGAAACCCCGGGGGGGCTCGGCTATGGCTACACCTTC. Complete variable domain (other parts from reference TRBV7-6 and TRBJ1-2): GAGVSQSPRYKVTKRGQDVALRCDPISGHVSLYWYRQALGQGPEFLTYFNYEAQQDKSGLPNDRFSAERPEGSISTLTIQRTEQRDSAMYRCASTETPGGLGYGYTFGSGTRLTVV.

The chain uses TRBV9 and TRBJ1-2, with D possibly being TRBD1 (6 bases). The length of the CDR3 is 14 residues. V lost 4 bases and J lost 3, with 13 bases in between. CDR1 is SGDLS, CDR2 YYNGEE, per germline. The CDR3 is CASSPLGQHYGYTF. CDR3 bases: TGTGCCAGCAGCCCCCTAGGACAGCACTATGGCTACACCTTC.

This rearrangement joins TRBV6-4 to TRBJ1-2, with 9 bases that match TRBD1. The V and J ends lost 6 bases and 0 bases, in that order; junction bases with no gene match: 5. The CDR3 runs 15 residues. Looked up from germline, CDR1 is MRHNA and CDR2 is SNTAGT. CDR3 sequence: CASRLTGGANYGYTF. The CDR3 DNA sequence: TGTGCCAGCAGATTGACAGGGGGGGCTAACTATGGCTACACCTTC.

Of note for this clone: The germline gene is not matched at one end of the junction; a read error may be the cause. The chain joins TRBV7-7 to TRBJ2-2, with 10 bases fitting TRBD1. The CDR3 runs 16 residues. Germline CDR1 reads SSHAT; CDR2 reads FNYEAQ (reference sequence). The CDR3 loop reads CASTPGQGIGTGELFF. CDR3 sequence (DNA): TGTGCTAGCACCCCGGGACAGGGGATTGGCACCGGGGAGCTGTTTTTT.

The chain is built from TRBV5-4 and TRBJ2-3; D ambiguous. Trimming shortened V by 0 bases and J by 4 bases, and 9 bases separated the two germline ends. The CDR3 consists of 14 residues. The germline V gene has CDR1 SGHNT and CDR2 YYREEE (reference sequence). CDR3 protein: CASSLVGSADTQYF. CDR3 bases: TGTGCCAGCAGCTTGGTTGGGTCCGCAGATACGCAGTATTTT.

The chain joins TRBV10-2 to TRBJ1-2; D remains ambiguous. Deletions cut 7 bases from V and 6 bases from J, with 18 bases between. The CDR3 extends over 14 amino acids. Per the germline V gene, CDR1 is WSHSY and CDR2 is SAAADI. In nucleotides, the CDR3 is TGCGCCAGCAAACCTCAAGCCGAAAGTCATGGCTACACCTTC. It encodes CASKPQAESHGYTF.